The clone carrying this T cell receptor beta chain was counted ten times or more. Its antigen is currently unknown. These data belong to a study of spatial heterogeneity in lung cancer. The overall study: Among detected sequences, beta-chain ones consistently exceeded alpha-chain ones in number. Study-wide points: Counts of expanded intratumoral alpha and beta TCRs tracked tumor mutation counts.

Trimming took 7 bases from V and 6 from J; bases not matched to a gene: 8. The CDR3 is made up of 13 amino acids. TCRdb fed the 5' RACE reads into MiXCR, producing one record per CDR3 protein. The repertoire has 20,000 to 30,000 distinct CDR3 sequences, roughly 9% of them found once; the top ten carry around 7.7%. Time point: sample taken at primary tumor resection. Unsorted whole RNA of tumor, nontumor lung or frozen PBMC was sequenced. This TCR came from a male donor with early-stage non-small cell lung cancer. The J gene is TRBJ2-7, the V gene TRBV12-3 or TRBV12-4; TRBD1 matches at 8 bases. The sequences come from lung tumor tissue, collected at surgery. CDR3 nucleotide sequence: TGTGCCAGCACCTTCTCCGACAGGGGCGAGCAGTACTTC. Residues: CASTFSDRGEQYF.